The source of this TCR beta chain is a study of human CD8 memory T cell subsets. Generation of TCR beta libraries used UMI-labeled 5' RACE. TCRdb reworked the 5' RACE reads into one entry per CDR3 protein, no DNA. In total, the table holds 5,000 or so distinct CDR3 sequences. The study's findings and limits: The study found similarly high diversity in stem-like memory and precursor exhausted T cells, unlike effector memory cells. Precursor exhausted T cells shared very few clonotypes with stem-like memory T cells.

With regard to this clonotype: The antigen remains unidentified.

Germline V gene data show CDR1 as SEHNR and CDR2 as FQNEAQ (reference sequence). This CDR3 contains 13 residues. Enrichment of total CD8+ T cells was achieved using negative magnetic separation. Duplicate vials holding under 190,000 sorted CD8+ T cells per subset yielded the RNA. This TCR was sampled from a human donor in good health. The sequenced material came from CD8+ effector memory T cells (TEM) sorted from PBMCs. The subset denotes: effector memory CD8 T cells, CCR7- CD45RO+ CD95+. The rearrangement uses TRBV7-9 and TRBJ2-1; there is no DNA to check the TCRdb D call of TRBD1. CDR3 residues: CASSLQGFDEQFF.